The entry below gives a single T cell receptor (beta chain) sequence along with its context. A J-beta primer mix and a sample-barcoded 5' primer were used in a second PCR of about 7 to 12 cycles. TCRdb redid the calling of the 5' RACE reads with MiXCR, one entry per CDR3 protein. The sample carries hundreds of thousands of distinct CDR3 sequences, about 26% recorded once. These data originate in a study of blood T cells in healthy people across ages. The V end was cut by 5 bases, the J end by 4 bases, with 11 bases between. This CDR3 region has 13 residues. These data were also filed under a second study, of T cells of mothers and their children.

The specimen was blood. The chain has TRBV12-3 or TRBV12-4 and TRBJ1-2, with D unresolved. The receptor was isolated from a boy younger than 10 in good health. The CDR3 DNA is TGTGCCAGCAGTGTCGGCGGACTCTATGGCTACACCTTC. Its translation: CASSVGGLYGYTF.